This TCR beta chain was sequenced for a study of shared clonotypes between healthy human individuals. This clone has more than one count but fewer than ten. There are 11 residues in the CDR3. CDR1 MNHEY and CDR2 SVGAGI come from the germline V gene. V was cut by 10 bases and J by 2 bases, with 8 bases left in between. Method: immunoSEQ multiplex PCR; TCRdb's copy keeps in-frame clones and lacks some. The sample contains 550,000 to 700,000 clones, 60% to 75% of which appear only once. The specimen was memory CD4+ T cells sorted from blood. Subset: CD45RA-negative fraction. The rearrangement uses TRBV6-5 and TRBJ1-1; D is uncertain. The clonotype originates from a woman younger than 45 in good health. CDR3 coding DNA: TGTGCCACGGCGAGAAACACTGAAGCTTTCTTT. Encoded protein: CATARNTEAFF.